This T cell receptor beta chain stems from a study of cytotoxic CD8 clonotypes in ibrutinib-treated CLL. V gave up 4 bases and J gave up 3 bases, with 9 bases separating them. This CDR3 is 13 amino acids long. CDR1 ENHRY and CDR2 SYGVKD come from the germline V gene. Assay: immunoSEQ multiplex PCR; the TCRdb copy retains only in-frame clones and omits some. The sample has over 250,000 clones, around 76% seen once. The V call is TRBV10-3, the J call TRBJ1-1; possibly TRBD1 for D (5 bases). This sequence originates from a human donor with chronic lymphocytic leukemia. The starting material was PBMCs, obtained at disease progression, from a patient treated with ibrutinib. CDR3 DNA: TGTGCCATCAGTGGGGGCGGGTACACTGAAGCTTTCTTT. Translated, it gives CAISGGGYTEAFF.